Listed here is a single TCR beta chain. This specimen comes from a study of blood T cell repertoires in COVID-19. The protocol was immunoSEQ multiplex PCR, while the TCRdb copy is restricted to in-frame clones and leaves out a portion. The sample lists roughly 54,000 clones, about 86% occurring once. V dropped 2 bases and J dropped 10 bases, with 9 bases sitting between them. The length of the CDR3 is 12 residues. Per the germline V gene, CDR1 is MDHEN and CDR2 is SYDVKM. J is TRBJ2-1 and V is TRBV28; tentatively, D is TRBD1 (5 bases). The sequence came from a woman between 55 and 75 years old with COVID-19, enrolled during active disease. Sequencing was performed on peripheral blood. The CDR3 spells CASSLRRTEQFF. CDR3 bases: TGTGCCAGCAGTTTAAGAAGGACAGAGCAGTTCTTC.